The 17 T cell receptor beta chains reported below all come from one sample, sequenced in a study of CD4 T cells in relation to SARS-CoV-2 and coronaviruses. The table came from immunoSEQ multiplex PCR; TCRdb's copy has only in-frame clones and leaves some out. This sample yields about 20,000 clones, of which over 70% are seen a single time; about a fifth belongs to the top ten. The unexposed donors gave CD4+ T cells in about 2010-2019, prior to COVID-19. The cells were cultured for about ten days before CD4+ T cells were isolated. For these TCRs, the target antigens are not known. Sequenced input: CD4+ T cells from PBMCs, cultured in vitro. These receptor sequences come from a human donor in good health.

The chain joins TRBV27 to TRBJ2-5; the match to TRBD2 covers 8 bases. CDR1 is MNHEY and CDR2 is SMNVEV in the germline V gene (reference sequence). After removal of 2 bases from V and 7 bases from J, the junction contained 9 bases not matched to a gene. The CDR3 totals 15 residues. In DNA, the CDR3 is TGTGCCAGCAGTTTAACAAGGTCCGGGGGGGGGACCCAGTACTTC. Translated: CASSLTRSGGGTQYF.

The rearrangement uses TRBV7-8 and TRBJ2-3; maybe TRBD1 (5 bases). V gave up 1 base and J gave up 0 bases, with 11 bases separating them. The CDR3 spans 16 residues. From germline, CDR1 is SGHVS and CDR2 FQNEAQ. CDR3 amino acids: CASSLGGRTSTDTQYF. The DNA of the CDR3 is TGTGCCAGCAGCTTAGGGGGCAGAACGAGCACAGATACGCAGTATTTT.

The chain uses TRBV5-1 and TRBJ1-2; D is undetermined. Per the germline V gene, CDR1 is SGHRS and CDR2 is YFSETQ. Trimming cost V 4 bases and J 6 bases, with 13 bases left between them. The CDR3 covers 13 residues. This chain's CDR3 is CASSDPPVHGYTF. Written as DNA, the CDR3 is TGCGCCAGCAGCGACCCCCCGGTTCATGGCTACACCTTC. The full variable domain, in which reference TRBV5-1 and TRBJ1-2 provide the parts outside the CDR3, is KAGVTQTPRYLIKTRGQQVTLSCSPISGHRSVSWYQQTPGQGLQFLFEYFSETQRNKGNFPGRFSGRQFSNSRSEMNVSTLELGDSALYLCASSDPPVHGYTFGSGTRLTVV.

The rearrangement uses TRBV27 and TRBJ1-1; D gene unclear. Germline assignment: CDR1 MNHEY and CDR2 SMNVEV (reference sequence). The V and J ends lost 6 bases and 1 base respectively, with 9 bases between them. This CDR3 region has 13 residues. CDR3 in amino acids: CASRVDWNTEAFF. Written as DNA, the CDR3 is TGTGCCAGCAGGGTAGACTGGAACACTGAAGCTTTCTTT.

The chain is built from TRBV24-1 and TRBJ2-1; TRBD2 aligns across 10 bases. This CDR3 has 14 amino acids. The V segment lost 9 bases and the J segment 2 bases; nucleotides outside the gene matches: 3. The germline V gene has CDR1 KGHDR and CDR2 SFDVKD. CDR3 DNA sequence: TGTGCCACCGCCAGCGGGAGGGCCTACAATGAGCAGTTCTTC. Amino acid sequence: CATASGRAYNEQFF.

The CDR3 spells CASSFTSGAQETQYF. The CDR3 DNA reads as TGTGCCAGCAGCTTTACTAGCGGGGCTCAAGAGACCCAGTACTTC. The chain has TRBV7-2 and TRBJ2-5; 10 positions agree with TRBD2. Trimming cost V 3 bases and J 2 bases; bases outside gene matches: 3. This CDR3 contains 15 residues. Germline V gene data show CDR1 as SGHTA and CDR2 as FQGNSA.

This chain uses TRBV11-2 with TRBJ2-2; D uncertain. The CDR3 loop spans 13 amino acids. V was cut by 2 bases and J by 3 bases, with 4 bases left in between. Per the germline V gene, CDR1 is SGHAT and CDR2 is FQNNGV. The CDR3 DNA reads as TGTGCCAGCAGCTTATGGGACACCGGGGAGCTGTTTTTT. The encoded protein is CASSLWDTGELFF.

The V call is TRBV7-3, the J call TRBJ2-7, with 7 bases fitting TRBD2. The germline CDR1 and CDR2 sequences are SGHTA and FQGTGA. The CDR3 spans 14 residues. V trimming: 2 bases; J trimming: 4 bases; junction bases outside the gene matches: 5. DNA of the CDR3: TGTGCCAGCAGCTTAGGGGGAGGGCCGTACGAGCAGTACTTC. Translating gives CASSLGGGPYEQYF.

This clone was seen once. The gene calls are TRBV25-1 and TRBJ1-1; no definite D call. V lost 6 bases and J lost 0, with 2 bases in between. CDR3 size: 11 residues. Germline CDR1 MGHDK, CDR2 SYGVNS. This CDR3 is CASRVNTEAFF. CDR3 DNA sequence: TGTGCCAGCAGGGTGAACACTGAAGCTTTCTTT. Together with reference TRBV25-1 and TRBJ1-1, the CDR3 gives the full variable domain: EADIYQTPRYLVIGTGKKITLECSQTMGHDKMYWYQQDPGMELHLIHYSYGVNSTEKGDLSSESTVSRIRTEHFPLTLESARPSHTSQYLCASRVNTEAFFGQGTRLTVV.

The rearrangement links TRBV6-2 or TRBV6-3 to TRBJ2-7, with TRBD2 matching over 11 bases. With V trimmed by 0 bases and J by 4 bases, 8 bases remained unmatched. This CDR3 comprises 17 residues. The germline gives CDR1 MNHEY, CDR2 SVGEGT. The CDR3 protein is CASSYSITSGSLYEQYF. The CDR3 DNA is TGTGCCAGCAGTTACTCGATAACTAGCGGGAGTTTATACGAGCAGTACTTC.

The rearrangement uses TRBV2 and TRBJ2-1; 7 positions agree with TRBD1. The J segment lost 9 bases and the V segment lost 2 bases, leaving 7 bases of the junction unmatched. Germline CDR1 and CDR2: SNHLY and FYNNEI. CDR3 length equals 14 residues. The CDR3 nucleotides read TGTGCCAGCAGTGAAATCCAGGGGGTTGTTGAGCAGTTCTTC. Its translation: CASSEIQGVVEQFF.

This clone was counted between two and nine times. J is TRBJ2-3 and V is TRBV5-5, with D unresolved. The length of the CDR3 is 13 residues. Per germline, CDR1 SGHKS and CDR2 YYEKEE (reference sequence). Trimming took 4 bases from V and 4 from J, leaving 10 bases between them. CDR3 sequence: CASSINPADTQYF. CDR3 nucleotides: TGTGCCAGCAGCATAAACCCCGCAGATACGCAGTATTTT.

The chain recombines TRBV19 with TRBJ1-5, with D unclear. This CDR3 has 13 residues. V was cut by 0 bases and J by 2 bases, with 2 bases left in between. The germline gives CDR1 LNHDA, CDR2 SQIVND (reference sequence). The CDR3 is CASSIEGNQPQHF. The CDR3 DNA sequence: TGTGCCAGTAGTATAGAGGGCAATCAGCCCCAGCATTTT.

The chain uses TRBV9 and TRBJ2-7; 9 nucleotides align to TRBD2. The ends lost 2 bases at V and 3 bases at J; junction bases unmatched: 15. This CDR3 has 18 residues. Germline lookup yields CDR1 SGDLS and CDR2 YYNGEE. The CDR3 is CASSVAPGLAGRFYEQYF. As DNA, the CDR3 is TGTGCCAGCAGCGTTGCCCCTGGGCTAGCGGGACGGTTCTACGAGCAGTACTTC. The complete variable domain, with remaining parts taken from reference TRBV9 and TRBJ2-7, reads DSGVTQTPKHLITATGQRVTLRCSPRSGDLSVYWYQQSLDQGLQFLIQYYNGEERAKGNILERFSAQQFPDLHSELNLSSLELGDSALYFCASSVAPGLAGRFYEQYFGPGTRLTVT.

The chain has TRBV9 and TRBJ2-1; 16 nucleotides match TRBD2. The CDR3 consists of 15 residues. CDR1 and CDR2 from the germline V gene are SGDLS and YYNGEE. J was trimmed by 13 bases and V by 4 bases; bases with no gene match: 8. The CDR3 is CASSLGTSGRAIQFF. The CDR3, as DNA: TGTGCCAGCAGCCTCGGGACTAGCGGGAGGGCCATCCAGTTCTTC.

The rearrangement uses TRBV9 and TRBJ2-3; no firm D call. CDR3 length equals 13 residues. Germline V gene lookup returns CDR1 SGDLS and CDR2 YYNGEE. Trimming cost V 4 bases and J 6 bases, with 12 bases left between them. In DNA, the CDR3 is TGTGCCAGCAGCCTCGACCTTGGGGATACGCAGTATTTT. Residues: CASSLDLGDTQYF.

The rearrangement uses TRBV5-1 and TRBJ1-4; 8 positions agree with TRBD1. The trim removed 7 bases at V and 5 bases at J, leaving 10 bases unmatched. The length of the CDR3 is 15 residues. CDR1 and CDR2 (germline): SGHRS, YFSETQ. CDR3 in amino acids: CASCPTGTGNEKLFF. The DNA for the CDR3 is TGCGCCAGCTGTCCTACCGGGACAGGCAATGAAAAACTGTTTTTT.